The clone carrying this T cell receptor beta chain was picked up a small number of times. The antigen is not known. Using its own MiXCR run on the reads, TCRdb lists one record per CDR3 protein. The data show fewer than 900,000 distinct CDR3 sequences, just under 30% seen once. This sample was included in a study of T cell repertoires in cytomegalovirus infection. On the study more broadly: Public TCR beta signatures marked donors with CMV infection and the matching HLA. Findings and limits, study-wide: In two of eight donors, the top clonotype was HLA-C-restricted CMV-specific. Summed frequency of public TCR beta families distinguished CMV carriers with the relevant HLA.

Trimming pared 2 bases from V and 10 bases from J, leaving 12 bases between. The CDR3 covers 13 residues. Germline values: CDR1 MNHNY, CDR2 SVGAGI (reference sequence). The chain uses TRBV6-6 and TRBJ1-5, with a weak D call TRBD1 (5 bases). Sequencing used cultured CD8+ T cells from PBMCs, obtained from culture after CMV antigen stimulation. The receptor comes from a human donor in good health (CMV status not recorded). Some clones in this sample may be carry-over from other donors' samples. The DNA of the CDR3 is TGTGCCAGCAGTTACGGTGACAGCCGCCCCCAGCATTTT. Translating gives CASSYGDSRPQHF.